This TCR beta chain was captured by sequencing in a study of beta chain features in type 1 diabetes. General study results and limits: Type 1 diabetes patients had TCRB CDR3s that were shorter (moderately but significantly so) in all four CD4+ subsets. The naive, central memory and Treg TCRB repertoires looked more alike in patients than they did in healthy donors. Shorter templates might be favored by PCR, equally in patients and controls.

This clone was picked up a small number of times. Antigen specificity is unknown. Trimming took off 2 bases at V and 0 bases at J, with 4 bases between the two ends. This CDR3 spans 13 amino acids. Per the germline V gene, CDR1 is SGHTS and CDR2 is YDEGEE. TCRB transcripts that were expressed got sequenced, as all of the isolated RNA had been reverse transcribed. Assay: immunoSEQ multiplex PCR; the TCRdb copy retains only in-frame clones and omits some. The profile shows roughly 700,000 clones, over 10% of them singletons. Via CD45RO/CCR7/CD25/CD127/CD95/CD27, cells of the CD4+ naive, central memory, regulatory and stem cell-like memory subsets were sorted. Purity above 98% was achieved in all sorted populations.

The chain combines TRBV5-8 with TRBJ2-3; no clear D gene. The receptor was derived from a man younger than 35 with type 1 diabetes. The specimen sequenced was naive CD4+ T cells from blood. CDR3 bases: TGTGCCAGCAGCTTTTCGAGCACAGATACGCAGTATTTT. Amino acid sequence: CASSFSSTDTQYF.